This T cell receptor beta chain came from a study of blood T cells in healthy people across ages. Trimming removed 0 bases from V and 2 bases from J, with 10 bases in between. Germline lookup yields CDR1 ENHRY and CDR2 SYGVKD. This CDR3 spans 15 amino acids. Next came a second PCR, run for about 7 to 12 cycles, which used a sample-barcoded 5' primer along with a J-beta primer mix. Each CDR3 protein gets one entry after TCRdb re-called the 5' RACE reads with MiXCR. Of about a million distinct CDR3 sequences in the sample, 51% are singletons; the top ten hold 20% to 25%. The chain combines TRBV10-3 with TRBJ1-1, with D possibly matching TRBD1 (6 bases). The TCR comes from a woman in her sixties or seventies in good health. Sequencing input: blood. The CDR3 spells CAISESAQGNTEAFF. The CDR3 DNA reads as TGTGCCATCAGTGAGTCGGCACAGGGAAACACTGAAGCTTTCTTT.